This T cell receptor (beta chain) was identified in a study of Ad26.COV2.S vaccination and SARS-CoV-2 variants. Per germline, CDR1 SGHAT and CDR2 FQNNGV. Trimming took 1 base from V and 1 from J; bases not matched to a gene: 6. This CDR3 has 18 residues. TCRdb's table, derived via immunoSEQ multiplex PCR, lists solely in-frame clones and lacks some. The sample contains about 460,000 clones, about 88% of which appear only once. As regards this clone: The antigen is undetermined.

Treatment described: 15 to 20 received Ad26.COV2.S at low or high dose, single or two shots; 5 received placebo; per-sample allocation not given. On day 63 after the first injection, vaccine and placebo recipients gave samples. An adult donor aged 18-55 years was enrolled in Boston. Study observations and caveats: Substantial breadth in spike-specific CD8+ and CD4+ T cell responses was reportedly seen after vaccination.

The chain employs TRBV11-2 and TRBJ2-1; 11 bases agree with TRBD2. The sequenced sample was peripheral blood, obtained in a trial of Ad26.COV2.S vaccine versus placebo. The clonotype was recovered from a person aged 18-65 years who received the Ad26.COV2.S COVID-19 vaccine or a placebo. CDR3 sequence (DNA): TGTGCCAGCAGCTTAGGGCTAGCGGGGGGTAGTTCCTACAATGAGCAGTTCTTC. It specifies CASSLGLAGGSSYNEQFF. The full variable domain, in which reference TRBV11-2 and TRBJ2-1 provide the parts outside the CDR3, is EAGVAQSPRYKIIEKRQSVAFWCNPISGHATLYWYQQILGQGPKLLIQFQNNGVVDDSQLPKDRFSAERLKGVDSTLKIQPAKLEDSAVYLCASSLGLAGGSSYNEQFFGPGTRLTVL.